This is a list of T cell receptor beta chains from one sample in a study of radiation and T cells in renal cell carcinoma. Sequencing used immunoSEQ multiplex PCR; TCRdb keeps in-frame clones, though not all of them. The sample gives under 35,000 clones, 65% to 85% of which show up once; approximately 33% is in the top ten. This material consisted of blood, taken from a patient whose treatment included radiotherapy and nephrectomy. Receptors originate from a man aged 60 to 75 with renal cell carcinoma. Each CDR3 is given without its conserved first and last residue. Fields, in order: J gene, V gene, clone size, CDR3 protein. The size field is filled for only some rows; it gives once, few, many or a size class.

>TRBJ2-2|TRBV29-1|NA
SVPLGGGELF
>TRBJ1-2|TRBV30|NA
AWSVLGTSNPAYGYT
>TRBJ2-3|TRBV5-4|NA
ASSGRTVEDTQY
>TRBJ1-1|TRBV25-1|NA
ASLILGEMNTEAF
>TRBJ2-7|TRBV7-9|NA
ASSLRGGVDEQY
>TRBJ1-4|TRBV27|once
ASSPGQGYGKLF
>TRBJ2-7|TRBV27|NA
ASTSLGGTSGIYEQY
>TRBJ2-1|TRBV27|NA
ASSPGRTSEQF
>TRBJ2-5|TRBV19|few
ASSTGTFEQETQY
>TRBJ2-1|TRBV12-2|NA
ASRLVVAGVQNEQF